A selection of T cell receptor beta chains follows, all from one sample in a study of T cells in Graves' hyperthyroidism and ophthalmopathy. MiXCR, applied by TCRdb to the multiplex PCR reads, yields one record per CDR3 protein. The table has over 550,000 distinct CDR3 sequences, around 15% seen once. The material sequenced was blood. Source of these receptors: a woman between 18 and 29 years old with Graves' hyperthyroidism. CDR3s include the opening cysteine and the closing phenylalanine or tryptophan. The order of the fields is V gene, J gene, D gene, clone size, CDR3 DNA, CDR3 protein. A D gene is named only where the DNA matches it firmly. The size of a clone is reported for some rows only, either as once, few or many, or as a class for expanded clones.

>TRBV20-1|TRBJ2-1|TRBD2|-
TGCAGTGCTCCCGGGACTAGCGGACCCGGTGAGCAGTTCTTC
CSAPGTSGPGEQFF
>TRBV6-1|TRBJ2-7|-|-
TGTGCCAGCAGTTCCGGGACTCACTACGAGCAGTACTTC
CASSSGTHYEQYF
>TRBV19|TRBJ1-2|TRBD1|-
TGTGCCAGTACCCACCGGACAGGGGGCGAAGGGGGCTACACCTTC
CASTHRTGGEGGYTF
>TRBV6-5|TRBJ1-2|-|many
TGTGCCAGCAGTTACTCCCCGGGACCAAACTATGGCTACACCTTC
CASSYSPGPNYGYTF
>TRBV20-1|TRBJ2-7|-|many
TGCAGTGCTAGAGTCATAGGACTGGGCTCCTACGAGCAGTACTTC
CSARVIGLGSYEQYF
>TRBV2|TRBJ2-7|TRBD1|many
TGTGCCAGCAATGGACAGGCCTACGAGCAGTACTTC
CASNGQAYEQYF
>TRBV5-6|TRBJ2-3|-|many
TGTGCCAGCAGCAGGGGGGACTACGAATACACAGATACGCAGTATTTT
CASSRGDYEYTDTQYF
>TRBV6-1|TRBJ2-5|TRBD2|many
TGTGCCAGCACCTGGGCTAGCGGGGGGGCCCAAGAGACCCAGTACTTC
CASTWASGGAQETQYF
>TRBV2|TRBJ2-2|TRBD2|-
TGTGCCAGCAGTGAAGCCCCCTGGACTAGCGGTATCGTCGGGGAGCTGTTTTTT
CASSEAPWTSGIVGELFF
>TRBV20-1|TRBJ2-7|-|many
TGCAGTGCTAGAGACCAATCTGGGGGATCGCAGTACTTC
CSARDQSGGSQYF
>TRBV12-3/TRBV12-4|TRBJ2-7|TRBD2|many
TGTGCCAGCAGTGTAGGGGGACTAGCGGCCTCCTACGAGCAGTACTTC
CASSVGGLAASYEQYF
>TRBV11-2|TRBJ1-5|-|many
TGTGCCAGCAGCCTAAATCCGATTGGGCCCCAGCATTTT
CASSLNPIGPQHF
>TRBV4-3|TRBJ2-3|-|many
TGCGCCAGCAGCCAAGATTTCGGAGATACGCAGTATTTT
CASSQDFGDTQYF
>TRBV6-1|TRBJ1-6|TRBD1|-
TGTGCCATCCGTCCTCGGACAGGGGTAGGTTCACCCCTCCACTTT
CAIRPRTGVGSPLHF
>TRBV19|TRBJ1-2|-|many
TGTGCCAGTAGTCCACAGGGAGCCGCGGGGAACTATGGCTACACCTTC
CASSPQGAAGNYGYTF
>TRBV5-8|TRBJ2-3|-|-
TGTGCCAGCAGCTTGATATATACGCAGTATTTT
CASSLIYTQYF
>TRBV9|TRBJ1-2|-|few
TGTGCCAGCAGCAAACAGGGCCGGGGCTACACCTTC
CASSKQGRGYTF
>TRBV11-1|TRBJ1-1|-|many
TGTGCCAGCAGCGCCGGGGCTGAAGCTTTCTTT
CASSAGAEAFF
>TRBV19|TRBJ1-1|-|-
TGTGCCAGTAGTATAGGTGTAGGGACGAACACTGAAGCTTTCTTT
CASSIGVGTNTEAFF
>TRBV11-2|TRBJ2-5|TRBD2|few
TGTGCCAGCAGCCCCGTAGCGGGGGACACACAAGAGACCCAGTACTTC
CASSPVAGDTQETQYF
>TRBV5-1|TRBJ1-5|TRBD1|many
TGTGCCAGCAGTCTTGGACAGGGAAGTCAGCCCCAGCATTTT
CASSLGQGSQPQHF
>TRBV2|TRBJ1-5|-|many
TGTGCCAGCAGCCTTAGTCAGGGAAGGCTGCCCCAGCATTTT
CASSLSQGRLPQHF
>TRBV12-3/TRBV12-4|TRBJ2-1|-|few
TGTGCCAGCAGTTACCCCGGTATGGATAGCGGACAGTTCTTC
CASSYPGMDSGQFF
>TRBV4-1|TRBJ1-2|-|many
TGCGCCAGCAGCCAAGATGGTGTCGACAATGTGGATGGCTACACCTTC
CASSQDGVDNVDGYTF
>TRBV3-1|TRBJ2-5|-|many
TGTGCCAGCAGCCAAGCGGGATACCCCAAGGAGACCCAGTACTTC
CASSQAGYPKETQYF
>TRBV25-1|TRBJ2-2|TRBD1|-
TGTGCCAGCAGTGAAAAGACAGGGCGGACCAGGGAGCTGTTTTTT
CASSEKTGRTRELFF
>TRBV18|TRBJ2-4|-|-
TGTGCCAGCTCATCAATTCAAGGGGAGCTCGGTTTGAACATTCAGTACTTC
CASSSIQGELGLNIQYF
>TRBV11-2|TRBJ2-2|-|many
TGTGCCAGCAGCTCACTACAAGTCATTACCCTCTCCGGGGAGCTGTTTTTT
CASSSLQVITLSGELFF
>TRBV20-1|TRBJ2-5|-|few
TGCAGTGCTAGACCCCTGGCCGAGACCCAGTACTTC
CSARPLAETQYF
>TRBV5-5|TRBJ2-7|TRBD2|few
TGTGCCAGCAGCGTTAGCGGGACGACCTACGAGCAGTACTTC
CASSVSGTTYEQYF
>TRBV24-1|TRBJ1-2|-|few
TGTGCCACCAGTGACTACAACTTTAACTATGGCTACACCTTC
CATSDYNFNYGYTF
>TRBV6-1|TRBJ2-5|-|-
TGTGCCAGCAGTTCGCTAGCATTAGAGACCCAGTACTTC
CASSSLALETQYF
>TRBV7-9|TRBJ1-3|-|many
TGTGCCAGCGAATTCTCTGGAAACACCATATATTTT
CASEFSGNTIYF
>TRBV7-9|TRBJ1-4|-|-
TGTGCCAGCAGCTTAGTCAAGACTGAAAAACTGTTTTTT
CASSLVKTEKLFF
>TRBV19|TRBJ1-2|-|-
TGTGCCAGTAGTATAGTGCGCGTCAGTGGAGATGGCTACACCTTC
CASSIVRVSGDGYTF
>TRBV18|TRBJ1-2|-|few
TGTGCCAGCTCACCACGAAAGGTGGAGGGCGCGCAGTATGGCTACACCTTC
CASSPRKVEGAQYGYTF
>TRBV28|TRBJ2-4|TRBD2|few
TGTGCCAGCAGCAGTTGGGAGGGAGCCAAAAACATTCAGTACTTC
CASSSWEGAKNIQYF
>TRBV13|TRBJ2-1|-|-
TGTGCCAGCAGCTTAGTGGGGGAGCTGGACAATGAGCAGTTCTTC
CASSLVGELDNEQFF
>TRBV3-1|TRBJ1-1|-|few
TGTGCCAGCAGCCAAGATTTCTCCGAGAAAGCTTTCTTT
CASSQDFSEKAFF
>TRBV20-1|TRBJ2-1|-|many
TGCAGTGCTAGAGATGGACTGCTTCGTCAAAATGAGCAGTTCTTC
CSARDGLLRQNEQFF
>TRBV2|TRBJ1-2|TRBD1|many
TGTGCCAGCAGTGACAGGGGGGCTAACTATGGCTACACCTTC
CASSDRGANYGYTF
>TRBV20-1|TRBJ2-1|TRBD2|-
TGCAGTGCTGGACTAGCGGGAGTTTTTAGTGAGCAGTTCTTC
CSAGLAGVFSEQFF
>TRBV12-3/TRBV12-4|TRBJ2-2|-|few
TGTGCCAGCAGTCCCAAACAGGGACGCACCGGGGAGCTGTTTTTT
CASSPKQGRTGELFF
>TRBV19|TRBJ1-5|TRBD1|-
TGTGCCAGTAGTCCCAAAAGGGGGCTTTATAGCAATCAGCCCCAGCATTTT
CASSPKRGLYSNQPQHF
>TRBV28|TRBJ2-1|TRBD2|-
TGTGCCAGCAGTTTTTGGGGGGGGAGATACAATGAGCAGTTCTTC
CASSFWGGRYNEQFF
>TRBV15|TRBJ2-7|-|few
TGTGCCACCAGCAGAGATCTACCGGGTCGTGCCTACGAGCAGTACTTC
CATSRDLPGRAYEQYF
>TRBV12-3/TRBV12-4|TRBJ1-2|-|-
TGTGCCAGCAGTTTCAGTCCAGGGAAGAGTGGCTACACCTTC
CASSFSPGKSGYTF
>TRBV5-1|TRBJ2-1|TRBD2|many
TGCGCCAGCAGCTTGAAGTCTAGCGGGGGGGTAAATGAGCAGTTCTTC
CASSLKSSGGVNEQFF
>TRBV12-3/TRBV12-4|TRBJ2-7|TRBD1|few
TGTGCCAGCAGTCCCCTACAGGGGCAGCAGTACTTC
CASSPLQGQQYF
>TRBV7-2|TRBJ2-3|-|few
TGTGCCAGCAGCAAAGAGCGGCCTAGCACAGATACGCAGTATTTT
CASSKERPSTDTQYF
>TRBV3-1|TRBJ1-1|-|many
TGTGCCAGCAGCCAAGGGCCAGGGAGTGAAGCTTTCTTT
CASSQGPGSEAFF
>TRBV6-2/TRBV6-3|TRBJ1-5|-|many
TGTGCCAGCCGTCAACCTGGACAGAATCAGCCCCAGCATTTT
CASRQPGQNQPQHF
>TRBV27|TRBJ2-5|-|-
TGTGCCAGCAGTGCTAGCAAACAAGGGACCCAGTACTTC
CASSASKQGTQYF
>TRBV6-1|TRBJ2-7|-|many
TGTGCCAGCAGTACCCGGGACACGTCCTCCTACGAGCAGTACTTC
CASSTRDTSSYEQYF
>TRBV30|TRBJ2-1|TRBD2|-
TGTGCCTGGAGTTCGGGGGAGGGGAGATCCTACAATGAGCAGTTCTTC
CAWSSGEGRSYNEQFF